This T cell receptor (beta chain) was captured by sequencing in a study of T cell responses to AZD1222 COVID-19 vaccine. CDR1 is SNHLY and CDR2 is FYNNEI in the germline V gene. Trimming took 6 bases from V and 0 from J, leaving 12 bases between them. CDR3 length: 15 amino acids. Assay used: immunoSEQ multiplex PCR; TCRdb lists only in-frame clones, some missing. Of about 150,000 clones listed, 75% to 90% are singletons. Notes on the study in general: Samples come after the peak T cell response, not at day 14. With dominance at 160-218 and 743-854, vaccine-associated CD4 TCRs spanned spike.

With regard to this clone: Its antigen is not identified.

This clonotype was sampled from an adult who received the AZD1222 COVID-19 vaccine. The source was peripheral blood, collected 28 days after the second AZD1222 dose. The V and J genes are TRBV2 and TRBJ1-3; the D gene is possibly TRBD1 (5 bases). The CDR3 nucleotides read TGTGCCAGCAGACTCACGACAGTCTCTGGAAACACCATATATTTT. It is translated as CASRLTTVSGNTIYF.